Presented here are 22 T cell receptor beta chains from one specimen sequenced in a study of CD8 T cells in ankylosing spondylitis. TCRdb itself ran the 5' RACE reads through MiXCR, one entry per CDR3 protein. Of roughly 160,000 distinct CDR3 sequences listed, 9.8% are singletons. The specimen sequenced was blood, either unsorted or a sorted T cell fraction (not recorded which). These receptors originate from a female donor with ankylosing spondylitis or in good health (not recorded which).

This clonotype was seen a handful of times. V usage is TRBV7-9 and J usage is TRBJ2-5; 11 nucleotides line up with TRBD2. This CDR3 spans 16 amino acids. The ends lost 5 bases at V and 5 bases at J; junction bases unmatched: 10. Germline CDR1 reads SEHNR; CDR2 reads FQNEAQ (reference sequence). Here the CDR3 reads CASSRTSGPRWETQYF. The CDR3 bases are TGTGCCAGCAGCCGGACTAGCGGGCCCCGGTGGGAGACCCAGTACTTC.

CDR3 DNA sequence: TGTGCCAGCAGCGTAGCAGGGAACACTGAAGCTTTCTTT. The encoded protein is CASSVAGNTEAFF. This chain uses TRBV9 with TRBJ1-1; no clear D. The CDR3 spans 13 residues. Germline-derived CDR1 and CDR2 are SGDLS and YYNGEE. Trimming pared 0 bases from V and 1 base from J, leaving 4 bases between.

The chain links TRBV6-2 or TRBV6-3 to TRBJ2-7, with D possibly being TRBD1 (6 bases). Trimming removed 0 bases at V and 3 bases at J, with 15 bases between. There are 16 residues in the CDR3. The V gene's germline CDR1 is MNHEY and CDR2 SVGEGT. This CDR3 is CASSYSPIWGHYEQYF. CDR3 nucleotides: TGTGCCAGCAGTTACTCCCCGATCTGGGGGCACTACGAGCAGTACTTC.

J is TRBJ1-1 and V is TRBV15; 7 bases are a match to TRBD1. Germline CDR1 LNHNV, CDR2 YYDKDF (reference sequence). Trimming cost V 6 bases and J 3 bases; bases outside gene matches: 7. The CDR3 consists of 14 residues. CDR3 coding DNA: TGTGCCACCAGAGGGAACAGGGGCTACACTGAAGCTTTCTTT. Protein product: CATRGNRGYTEAFF.

The chain couples TRBV4-3 to TRBJ2-1, with 13 bases identical to TRBD2. Germline V gene sequence: CDR1 LGHNA, CDR2 YSLEER. With V trimmed by 4 bases and J by 6 bases, 9 bases remained unmatched. The CDR3 spans 17 residues. The CDR3 DNA reads TGCGCCAGCAGCCCCCGGACTAGCGGGAGTACGGGCAATGAGCAGTTCTTC. This encodes CASSPRTSGSTGNEQFF.

This clonotype was seen at least ten times. The genes are TRBV29-1 and TRBJ2-7; D possibly corresponds to TRBD2 (6 bases). The CDR3 consists of 13 residues. V lost 1 base, J lost 4 bases, and 11 bases lay in between. Germline V CDR1 and CDR2: SQVTM, ANQGSEA. The CDR3 is CSVEGGAGYEQYF. CDR3 bases: TGCAGCGTTGAAGGGGGTGCGGGATACGAGCAGTACTTC.

The chain employs TRBV5-6 and TRBJ2-7, with D possibly matching TRBD1 (6 bases). The germline V gene has CDR1 SGHDT and CDR2 YYEEEE. V dropped 3 bases and J dropped 3 bases, with 16 bases sitting between them. The CDR3 has 15 residues. The CDR3 DNA reads as TGTGCCAGCAGCTCCATCCCGGGACACAACTACGAGCAGTACTTC. This sequence encodes CASSSIPGHNYEQYF. The full variable domain, its missing parts supplied by reference TRBV5-6 and TRBJ2-7, is DAGVTQSPTHLIKTRGQQVTLRCSPKSGHDTVSWYQQALGQGPQFIFQYYEEEERQRGNFPDRFSGHQFPNYSSELNVNALLLGDSALYLCASSSIPGHNYEQYFGPGTRLTVT.

This clonotype was seen only a few times. V gene TRBV4-3 combines with J gene TRBJ2-1; 7 nucleotides agree with TRBD2. CDR1 is LGHNA and CDR2 is YSLEER in the germline V gene. The CDR3 is 14 amino acids. Germline trimming cut 1 base from V and 8 bases from J; bases unmatched to any gene: 5. The DNA of the CDR3 is TGCGCCAGCAGCCAAGCCGTGGGAGGGGATGAGCAGTTCTTC. Residues: CASSQAVGGDEQFF.

This clonotype was observed a handful of times. J is TRBJ2-1 and V is TRBV9; 9 bases map to TRBD2. V shed 0 bases and J 6 bases; nucleotides not matched to a gene: 4. The CDR3 totals 15 residues. In germline, CDR1 is SGDLS, CDR2 YYNGEE. CDR3 sequence reads: CASSVVAGGPNEQFF. For the CDR3, the DNA is TGTGCCAGCAGCGTAGTTGCGGGAGGGCCCAATGAGCAGTTCTTC.

In this sample, this clonotype turned up a few times. V usage is TRBV11-1 and J usage is TRBJ2-1; 9 positions agree with TRBD2. CDR3 length equals 20 residues. The trim removed 1 base at V and 0 bases at J, leaving 13 bases unmatched. Germline CDR1 SGHAT, CDR2 FQDESV (reference sequence). The CDR3 DNA is TGTGCCAGCAGCTTAGTTTCGGTAGCGGGAGTCCTCGTCTCCTACAATGAGCAGTTCTTC. It specifies CASSLVSVAGVLVSYNEQFF.

This clonotype has only a few counts. CDR3 sequence (DNA): TGTGCCAGCAGCTTAGTAGCGGCGGCGAGAGAGCAGTACTTC. This translates into CASSLVAAAREQYF. This chain joins TRBV7-9 and TRBJ2-7; possibly TRBD2 for D (6 bases). V lost 1 base, J lost 7 bases, and 14 bases lay in between. Germline V gene lookup returns CDR1 SEHNR and CDR2 FQNEAQ (reference sequence). The CDR3 spans 14 residues.

This clonotype was counted ten times or more. The chain has TRBV9 and TRBJ2-3; tentatively, D is TRBD1 or TRBD2 (7 bases each). The V gene lost 6 bases and the J gene lost 2 bases, with 13 bases spanning the gap. CDR1 is SGDLS and CDR2 is YYNGEE in the germline V gene. This CDR3 spans 14 amino acids. The CDR3 spells CASTRGGDTDTQYF. The DNA of the CDR3 is TGTGCCAGCACCAGGGGGGGAGACACAGATACGCAGTATTTT.

The chain joins TRBV7-9 to TRBJ2-7, with 9 bases lining up with TRBD2. Germline CDR1 is SEHNR and CDR2 is FQNEAQ (reference sequence). V dropped 5 bases and J dropped 0; count of bases not matched to a gene: 8. The CDR3 sequence is 16 residues long. The CDR3 DNA sequence: TGTGCCAGCAGCCCCTCCCCTAGCGGGGACTCCTACGAGCAGTACTTC. Encoded protein: CASSPSPSGDSYEQYF.

This clonotype has more than one count but fewer than ten. The V call is TRBV30, the J call TRBJ1-2; D might be TRBD1 (5 bases). The germline V and J ends were trimmed by 0 bases and 8 bases, with 16 bases remaining between them. The CDR3 runs 14 residues. Germline CDR1 and CDR2: GTSNPN and SVGIG (reference sequence). The CDR3 reads CAWSVIGHEAGYTF. The CDR3 nucleotides read TGTGCCTGGAGTGTAATAGGACACGAAGCGGGCTACACCTTC.

Ten or more counts support this clonotype. This rearrangement joins TRBV7-9 to TRBJ1-1, with D possibly being TRBD1 (6 bases). Trimming shortened V by 2 bases and J by 6 bases, and 10 bases separated the two germline ends. This CDR3 is built from 13 residues. Germline-derived CDR1 and CDR2 are SEHNR and FQNEAQ (reference sequence). In nucleotides, the CDR3 is TGTGCCAGCAGCTTAACAGGGATGCCTGAAGCTTTCTTT. Its translation: CASSLTGMPEAFF.

The rearrangement joins TRBV28 to TRBJ2-1, with a possible D match to TRBD2 (6 bases). V lost 5 bases and J 5 bases, leaving 16 bases between the germline ends. The CDR3 is 15 amino acids. Germline CDR1 MDHEN, CDR2 SYDVKM. CDR3 DNA sequence: TGTGCCAGCAGTCAAGGCGGGGTCCTTGACAATGAGCAGTTCTTC. As protein: CASSQGGVLDNEQFF.

This clonotype has at least ten counts. The chain has TRBV6-1 and TRBJ1-6, with D uncertain. Trimming removed 8 bases at V and 8 bases at J, with 16 bases between. The germline CDR1 and CDR2 sequences are MNHNS and SASEGT. The CDR3 is 14 residues long. CDR3 protein: CASGAMMLDSPLHF. The CDR3, as DNA: TGTGCCAGCGGCGCTATGATGCTCGATTCACCCCTCCACTTT.

V usage is TRBV4-3 and J usage is TRBJ2-1; 7 bases map to TRBD2. V lost 3 bases, J lost 2 bases, and 4 bases stayed unmatched. Germline CDR1 reads LGHNA; CDR2 reads YSLEER. The CDR3 covers 15 residues. CDR3 amino acids: CASSHETSAYNEQFF. The DNA of the CDR3 is TGCGCCAGCAGCCACGAAACTAGCGCCTACAATGAGCAGTTCTTC.

The chain joins TRBV19 to TRBJ1-1, with unresolved D. The germline V gene encodes CDR1 LNHDA and CDR2 SQIVND (reference sequence). V lost 5 bases and J 5 bases, leaving 6 bases between the germline ends. CDR3 length: 11 amino acids. The CDR3 protein is CASSRGTEAFF. CDR3 DNA sequence: TGTGCCAGTAGTCGAGGAACTGAAGCTTTCTTT. The full variable domain, rest sourced from reference TRBV19 and TRBJ1-1, is DGGITQSPKYLFRKEGQNVTLSCEQNLNHDAMYWYRQDPGQGLRLIYYSQIVNDFQKGDIAEGYSVSREKKESFPLTVTSAQKNPTAFYLCASSRGTEAFFGQGTRLTVV.

This clonotype was counted ten times or more. The chain employs TRBV29-1 and TRBJ2-7, with no clear D. This CDR3 is built from 13 residues. The V end lost 4 bases, the J end lost 0 bases, and 10 bases lay between the germline ends. Germline lookup yields CDR1 SQVTM and CDR2 ANQGSEA. The CDR3 DNA sequence: TGCAGCGTTGTGGCCCTCGTCTCCTACGAGCAGTACTTC. This sequence encodes CSVVALVSYEQYF.

This clonotype was seen repeatedly, ten times or more. The chain joins TRBV20-1 to TRBJ2-7; no firm D call. V shed 6 bases and J shed 3 bases, with 18 bases lying between them. CDR1 is DFQATT and CDR2 is SNEGSKA in the germline V gene (reference sequence). The CDR3 is 14 residues long. CDR3 nucleotides: TGCAGTGCCACCTCAGAGATCTCCTTCTACGAGCAGTACTTC. This gives the protein CSATSEISFYEQYF.

The chain links TRBV12-3 or TRBV12-4 to TRBJ1-2; no clear D gene. CDR3 size: 11 residues. Between the trimmed V and J ends, which lost 3 bases and 4 bases, there was a span of 3 bases. The CDR3 DNA is TGTGCCAGCAGTTTTAGCTATGGCTACACCTTC. Protein: CASSFSYGYTF.